The entry below gives a single T cell receptor beta chain sequence along with its context. The antigen is unknown. This sample is drawn from a study of beta chain features in type 1 diabetes. Study context: All samples yielded 107,917,701 examined sorted cells. Broader study findings: A closer apparent resemblance between naive, central memory and Treg TCRB repertoires was seen in patients than in healthy donors. There was a moderate but significant shortening of TCRB CDR3s in all four CD4+ subsets of Type 1 diabetes patients.

This CDR3 is built from 17 residues. Germline V gene lookup returns CDR1 SEHNR and CDR2 FQNEAQ (reference sequence). The ends lost 4 bases at V and 5 bases at J; junction bases unmatched: 14. Cells sorted by CD45RO/CCR7/CD25/CD127/CD95/CD27 comprised CD4+ naive, central memory, regulatory and stem cell-like memory cells. Expressed TCRB transcripts were sequenced because the entire RNA isolate underwent reverse transcription. Naive, central memory and regulatory T cell samples averaged about 3.57 million immunoSEQ reads each. Assay: immunoSEQ multiplex PCR; the TCRdb copy retains only in-frame clones and omits some. The sample lists 140,000 or so clones, 10% to 15% occurring once.

This clonotype originated in a man aged 18 to 30 with type 1 diabetes. What was sequenced was central memory CD4+ T cells from blood. The chain carries TRBV7-9 and TRBJ2-7, with 10 bases matching TRBD1. CDR3 sequence reads: CASSSLPGQGSRHEQYF. CDR3 bases: TGTGCCAGCAGCTCGCTCCCGGGACAGGGGAGTAGGCACGAGCAGTACTTC. The variable domain in full, with the rest retrieved from reference TRBV7-9 and TRBJ2-7, is DTGVSQNPRHKITKRGQNVTFRCDPISEHNRLYWYRQTLGQGPEFLTYFQNEAQLEKSRLLSDRFSAERPKGSFSTLEIQRTEQGDSAMYLCASSSLPGQGSRHEQYFGPGTRLTVT.